This T cell receptor (beta chain) was observed in a study of cytomegalovirus exposure and HLA in healthy donors. The CDR3 is 15 residues long. CDR1 and CDR2 (germline): SGHRS, YFSETQ. V was pared by 4 bases and J by 6 bases, with 7 bases of the junction left unmatched. The assay was immunoSEQ multiplex PCR, and TCRdb's table has in-frame clones only and misses some. Among about 200,000 clones listed, approximately 80% were seen once. This rearrangement joins TRBV5-1 to TRBJ2-1, with 10 bases aligning to TRBD2. The sequence came from a woman in her 30s in good health and CMV-seropositive. The specimen was PBMCs. The CDR3 DNA follows: TGCGCCAGCAGCCGTACTAGCGGGGTTCTCAATGAGCAGTTCTTC. Amino acids: CASSRTSGVLNEQFF.